The 18 T cell receptor beta chains below come from one sample, sequenced in a study of T cells in Graves' hyperthyroidism and ophthalmopathy. TCR beta CDR3 region amplification was performed from RNA transcripts. When the TCR CDR3 underwent first-round RT-PCR, the HTBI primer set was used. Each CDR3 protein gets one entry after TCRdb re-called the multiplex PCR reads with MiXCR. The sample holds about 360,000 distinct CDR3 sequences, roughly 13% seen once. The sample taken for sequencing was blood. The receptor source for this set is a man aged 25 to 40 with Graves' hyperthyroidism that later progressed to Graves' ophthalmopathy.

V usage is TRBV20-1 and J usage is TRBJ2-7; D is possibly TRBD2 (6 bases). This CDR3 has 12 residues. Trimming took off 0 bases at V and 6 bases at J, with 9 bases between the two ends. The germline CDR1 and CDR2 sequences are DFQATT and SNEGSKA (reference sequence). CDR3 loop: CSAREGGAEQYF. CDR3 DNA: TGCAGTGCTAGAGAGGGCGGGGCCGAGCAGTACTTC.

This clonotype has ten or more counts. The rearrangement uses TRBV2 and TRBJ2-3; 9 bases line up with TRBD1. The CDR3 runs 12 residues. The germline CDR1 and CDR2 sequences are SNHLY and FYNNEI. The ends lost 6 bases at V and 7 bases at J; junction bases unmatched: 2. Here the CDR3 reads CASRDRGYTQYF. The CDR3, as DNA: TGTGCCAGCAGGGACAGGGGTTATACGCAGTATTTT.

Many counts were recorded for this clonotype. This chain joins TRBV4-1 and TRBJ2-7; TRBD1 aligns across 8 bases. V gave up 0 bases and J gave up 2 bases; unmatched junction bases: 3. The CDR3 length is 15 residues. Germline V gives CDR1 MGHRA, CDR2 YSYEKL. The CDR3 region is CASSQEGQGTYEQYF. The CDR3, as DNA: TGCGCCAGCAGCCAAGAAGGACAGGGAACCTACGAGCAGTACTTC.

The chain links TRBV24-1 to TRBJ2-1, with TRBD1 matching 9 bases. Germline V gene lookup returns CDR1 KGHDR and CDR2 SFDVKD. J gave up 0 bases and V 4 bases, and 6 bases lay outside the gene matches. The CDR3 runs 17 residues. In DNA form, the CDR3 reads TGTGCCACCAGTGAACACAGGGGGCCAGGCTCCTACAATGAGCAGTTCTTC. Protein sequence: CATSEHRGPGSYNEQFF.

This clonotype has ten or more counts. The genes are TRBV7-8 and TRBJ1-1; 7 nucleotides align to TRBD1. J lost 4 bases, V lost 1 base, and 6 bases had no gene match. CDR1 is SGHVS and CDR2 is FQNEAQ in the germline V gene. The CDR3 covers 15 residues. In nucleotides, the CDR3 is TGTGCCAGCAGCTTAGTCGGCAGGGGGATCACTGAAGCTTTCTTT. Its translation: CASSLVGRGITEAFF. Using reference TRBV7-8 and TRBJ1-1 for the parts outside the CDR3, the full variable domain is GAGVSQSPRYKVAKRGQDVALRCDPISGHVSLFWYQQALGQGPEFLTYFQNEAQLDKSGLPSDRFFAERPEGSVSTLKIQRTQQEDSAVYLCASSLVGRGITEAFFGQGTRLTVV.

In this sample, this clonotype turned up a few times. The rearrangement links TRBV29-1 to TRBJ1-2, with a weak D call TRBD1 (5 bases). Germline V gene lookup returns CDR1 SQVTM and CDR2 ANQGSEA. The CDR3 runs 13 residues. The ends were cut back, 4 bases at V and 2 bases at J, with 11 bases in the middle. The CDR3 is CSVAGMANYGYTF. The CDR3 nucleotides are TGCAGCGTTGCAGGGATGGCGAACTATGGCTACACCTTC.

This chain joins TRBV28 and TRBJ1-4; TRBD1 matches 7 bases. This CDR3 has 14 amino acids. Germline loops: CDR1 MDHEN, CDR2 SYDVKM. J gave up 8 bases and V 10 bases, and 13 bases lay outside the gene matches. Here the CDR3 reads CANRGTVVSEKLFF. CDR3 nucleotide sequence: TGTGCCAACAGGGGTACAGTAGTAAGCGAAAAACTGTTTTTT.

In its sample, this clonotype was seen many times. CDR3 sequence reads: CASSFSREQFF. In DNA form, the CDR3 reads TGTGCCAGCAGCTTTAGCAGGGAGCAGTTCTTC. The V and J genes are TRBV7-9 and TRBJ2-1; no reliable D call. V was trimmed by 3 bases and J by 10 bases, leaving 7 bases between them. Germline V gene lookup returns CDR1 SEHNR and CDR2 FQNEAQ (reference sequence). This CDR3 comprises 11 residues.

This clonotype was counted many times. The chain combines TRBV2 with TRBJ1-5; no reliable D call. Trimming shortened V by 1 base and J by 4 bases, and 8 bases separated the two germline ends. In germline, CDR1 is SNHLY, CDR2 FYNNEI. The CDR3 is made up of 14 amino acids. CDR3 DNA: TGTGCCAGCAGTGAAGAAGGCGGAAATCAGCCCCAGCATTTT. Residues: CASSEEGGNQPQHF.

This clonotype was found a few times. J is TRBJ1-6 and V is TRBV12-5; 7 bases fit TRBD1. V shed 4 bases and J 7 bases; nucleotides not matched to a gene: 7. Germline CDR1 and CDR2: LGHNT and FRNRAP. The CDR3 consists of 15 residues. The CDR3 spells CASGSKTGINSPLHF. For the CDR3, the DNA is TGTGCTAGTGGTTCGAAGACAGGGATAAATTCACCCCTCCACTTT.

The rearrangement joins TRBV10-3 to TRBJ1-5; the D gene is possibly TRBD1 (5 bases). This CDR3 has 15 residues. Trimming left V 5 bases short and J 7 bases short, with 18 bases between. Germline V gene data show CDR1 as ENHRY and CDR2 as SYGVKD. This chain's CDR3 is CAISFGHGGGQPQHF. The DNA of the CDR3 is TGTGCCATCAGTTTCGGCCATGGGGGGGGGCAGCCCCAGCATTTT.

Ten or more counts support this clonotype. The chain recombines TRBV12-3 or TRBV12-4 with TRBJ1-3; TRBD1 is a possible D gene (5 bases). V was trimmed by 4 bases and J by 0 bases, leaving 10 bases between them. The CDR3 loop spans 15 amino acids. Here the CDR3 reads CASSSRVSSGNTIYF. In nucleotides, the CDR3 is TGTGCCAGCAGTTCCAGGGTTTCCTCTGGAAACACCATATATTTT.

This sequence joins TRBV30 and TRBJ1-1; D possibly corresponds to TRBD1 (6 bases). V lost 0 bases, J lost 4 bases, and 9 bases lay in between. There are 13 residues in the CDR3. Germline V gene data show CDR1 as GTSNPN and CDR2 as SVGIG (reference sequence). The DNA for the CDR3 is TGTGCCTGGAGTGTAGGGGGACCCACTGAAGCTTTCTTT. Protein sequence: CAWSVGGPTEAFF. The complete variable domain, with remaining parts taken from reference TRBV30 and TRBJ1-1, reads SQTIHQWPATLVQPVGSPLSLECTVEGTSNPNLYWYRQAAGRGLQLLFYSVGIGQISSEVPQNLSASRPQDRQFILSSKKLLLSDSGFYLCAWSVGGPTEAFFGQGTRLTVV.

This clonotype occurred once. This CDR3 fails to terminate in the conserved phenylalanine or tryptophan, so it likely reflects a read error. The chain has TRBV9 and TRBJ2-7, with 7 bases fitting TRBD1. CDR1 SGDLS and CDR2 YYNGEE come from the germline V gene. CDR3 size: 14 residues. J lost 4 bases, V lost 3 bases, and 7 bases had no gene match. The CDR3 nucleotides are TGTGCCAGCAGCGGAGGACAGGTCGGATACGAGCAGTACTGC. Protein sequence: CASSGGQVGYEQYC.

In this sample, this clonotype turned up many times. The rearrangement links TRBV7-2 to TRBJ1-6; D uncertain. Germline V gives CDR1 SGHTA, CDR2 FQGNSA. The CDR3 has 15 residues. Deletions cut 2 bases from V and 10 bases from J, with 15 bases between. CDR3 amino acids: CASSLQGRVRSPLHF. CDR3 nucleotide sequence: TGTGCCAGCAGCTTACAAGGGAGGGTCAGGTCACCCCTCCACTTT.

The CDR3 loop is CAISDLAGGPDTQYF. The CDR3 nucleotides are TGTGCCATCAGCGACCTAGCGGGGGGCCCAGATACGCAGTATTTT. The chain links TRBV10-3 to TRBJ2-3, with 11 bases that match TRBD2. This CDR3 comprises 15 residues. The trim removed 6 bases at V and 4 bases at J, leaving 6 bases unmatched. From germline, CDR1 is ENHRY and CDR2 SYGVKD.

This chain links TRBV30 with TRBJ1-5; D gene uncertain. CDR3 length: 12 residues. The V and J ends lost 2 bases and 7 bases respectively, with 9 bases between them. CDR1 GTSNPN and CDR2 SVGIG come from the germline V gene (reference sequence). Written as DNA, the CDR3 is TGTGCCTGGAGTCTGGAGCAACAGCCCCAGCATTTT. Amino acids: CAWSLEQQPQHF.

This clonotype was detected only a few times. This chain connects TRBV30 to TRBJ1-5; D unresolved. The V end was cut by 2 bases, the J end by 7 bases, with 12 bases between. Germline V gives CDR1 GTSNPN, CDR2 SVGIG (reference sequence). This CDR3 contains 13 residues. This chain's CDR3 is CAWSKQIEQPQHF. The DNA for the CDR3 is TGTGCCTGGAGTAAACAAATCGAACAGCCCCAGCATTTT.